These T cell receptor beta chains were read from a single sample in a study of PD-L1 blockade in urothelial cancer. Repertoires were generated with immunoSEQ multiplex PCR, while TCRdb's copy carries only in-frame clones and drops some. The sample has about 130,000 clones, 86% seen once. Sequenced material: PBMCs, taken around atezolizumab (anti-PD-L1) treatment. The receptor source for this set is a man in his fifties with urothelial cancer. The CDR3 runs from the conserved cysteine through the conserved F or W. Each record gives: D gene, J gene, V gene, clone size, CDR3 DNA, CDR3 protein. D genes are given only for firm matches. Rows give clone size only sometimes, using once, few, many, or a class for an expanded clone.

>TRBD2|TRBJ2-1|TRBV5-1|.
TGCGCCAGCAGGGGAGCCGGTACTAGCGGGAGTGTGTACAATGAGCAGTTCTTC
CASRGAGTSGSVYNEQFF
>TRBD2|TRBJ2-5|TRBV7-2|.
TGTGCCAGCAGGCGGGGGCAAGAGACCCAGTACTTC
CASRRGQETQYF
>.|TRBJ1-2|TRBV28|.
TGTGCCAGCAGTTTTGAGGCCGACGGGGGTGGCTACACCTTC
CASSFEADGGGYTF
>TRBD1|TRBJ2-3|TRBV6-5|.
TGTGCCAGCAGTTACAGGGGGCGCACAGATACGCAGTATTTT
CASSYRGRTDTQYF
>TRBD1|TRBJ1-2|TRBV7-2|.
TGTGCCAGCAGTCCAGGACAGGGACCCTATGGCTACACCTTC
CASSPGQGPYGYTF
>.|TRBJ1-2|TRBV5-6|many
TGTGCCAGCAGCTTCCGTCTAGGCTACACCTTC
CASSFRLGYTF
>.|TRBJ1-5|TRBV28|.
TGTGCCAGCAGTGCACCAGGTCTTGGGCCCCAGCATTTT
CASSAPGLGPQHF
>.|TRBJ2-1|TRBV9|once
TGTGCCAGCAGCGTAGGAGCTGAGCAGTTCTTC
CASSVGAEQFF
>.|TRBJ2-5|TRBV7-2|.
TGTGCCAGCACCCCCATGGCGGGCCACCAGACCCAGTACTTC
CASTPMAGHQTQYF
>.|TRBJ2-5|TRBV5-1|.
TGCGCCAGCAGCGTCCCGACTACTACCGGGGAGACCCAGTACTTC
CASSVPTTTGETQYF
>TRBD1|TRBJ2-7|TRBV28|few
TGTGCCGGCGAGGGGACAGGGGGTATCCACGAGCAGTACTTC
CAGEGTGGIHEQYF
>TRBD1|TRBJ1-1|TRBV28|.
TGTGCCAGCAGTACATTAATCGGACAGGTCATGAACACTGAAGCTTTCTTT
CASSTLIGQVMNTEAFF
>.|TRBJ2-7|TRBV6-1|.
TGTGCCAGCAGTGGTGGGGGGGCCAGGGGGCTCTACGAGCAGTACTTC
CASSGGGARGLYEQYF
>.|TRBJ1-5|TRBV19|.
TGTGCCAGTAGCAGGGGTAGGAATCAGCCCCAGCATTTT
CASSRGRNQPQHF
>TRBD1|TRBJ2-3|TRBV11-1|.
TGTGCCAGCAGCCGCCCGGGACAGATCACAGATACGCAGTATTTT
CASSRPGQITDTQYF
>TRBD1|TRBJ1-6|TRBV5-8|.
TGTGCCAGCAGCTTAAACAGGGGCCACCGAAATAATTCACCCCTCCACTTT
CASSLNRGHRNNSPLHF
>TRBD1|TRBJ2-7|TRBV5-4|once
TGTGCCAGCAGCTTGGGACAGGGGGTCCTATCGTACGAGCAGTACTTC
CASSLGQGVLSYEQYF
>TRBD1|TRBJ1-5|TRBV28|.
TGTGCCAGCACTCGTCGAGTACAGGGGGTTAATCAGCCCCAGCATTTT
CASTRRVQGVNQPQHF
>.|TRBJ2-7|TRBV7-2|.
TGTGCCAGCAGCTTACATTCCGAGCAGTACTTC
CASSLHSEQYF
>.|TRBJ2-3|TRBV5-1|.
TGCGCCAGCAGCTTGAGGGGCGGCACAGATACGCAGTATTTT
CASSLRGGTDTQYF
>.|TRBJ1-2|TRBV6-5|few
TGTGCCAGCAGTTACTTCCCAGGGTCTTCTGGCTACACCTTC
CASSYFPGSSGYTF
>.|TRBJ2-3|TRBV5-1|.
TGCGCCAGCAGTCAGGGGGGAAGCACAGATACGCAGTATTTT
CASSQGGSTDTQYF
>TRBD2|TRBJ2-1|TRBV27|once
TGTGCCAGCAGTTTAAAGCGGACTAGCGGGAGGTACAATGAGCAGTTCTTC
CASSLKRTSGRYNEQFF
>.|TRBJ2-5|TRBV9|.
TGTGCCAGCAGCGTAGCGGACAACAAAGAGACCCAGTACTTC
CASSVADNKETQYF
>.|TRBJ2-2|TRBV27|.
TGTGCCAGCAGTACCTACCCCCGGGTAGGAGTTTCCGGGGAGCTGTTTTTT
CASSTYPRVGVSGELFF
>TRBD1|TRBJ2-7|TRBV5-1|.
TGCGCCAGCAGCTTCGGGACAGGGGGGTACGAGCAGTACTTC
CASSFGTGGYEQYF
>TRBD2|TRBJ2-1|TRBV6-6|.
TGTGCCAGCAGAGAACCCGGGACTAGTGGCCACAATGAGCAGTTCTTC
CASREPGTSGHNEQFF
>.|TRBJ2-7|TRBV15|.
TGTGCCACCAGCAGAGTCAGGGGTAGCTCCTACGAGCAGTACTTC
CATSRVRGSSYEQYF
>.|TRBJ1-2|TRBV7-9|few
TGTGCCAGCAGCACCCAGACAGATAACTATGGCTACACCTTC
CASSTQTDNYGYTF
>.|TRBJ1-1|TRBV5-6|.
TGTGCCAGCAGCGCCGCGGGGGTTGAGGCTGAAGCTTTCTTT
CASSAAGVEAEAFF
>.|TRBJ1-4|TRBV5-6|.
TGTGCCAGCAGCTTAGGGGTGCCTAATGAAAAACTGTTTTTT
CASSLGVPNEKLFF
>.|TRBJ1-1|TRBV7-3|.
TGTGCCAGCAGCCCCACGGGGTCGGGCACTGAAGCTTTCTTT
CASSPTGSGTEAFF
>TRBD1|TRBJ1-4|TRBV19|.
TGTGCCAGCCGTAGGGGGCATGAAAAACTGTTTTTT
CASRRGHEKLFF
>.|TRBJ1-1|TRBV6-5|.
TGTGCCAGCAGTTACCAGAGGCTCATGAACACTGAAGCTTTCTTT
CASSYQRLMNTEAFF
>TRBD2|TRBJ2-2|TRBV7-3|.
TGTGCCAGCAGTCGCGGACTGGCGGGAGTAACCGGGGAGCTGTTTTTT
CASSRGLAGVTGELFF
>.|TRBJ2-1|TRBV11-1|.
TGTGCCAGCTGCCCGGCTAGTGGTCTATCGTATGAGCAGTTCTTC
CASCPASGLSYEQFF
>.|TRBJ2-7|TRBV18|.
TGTGCCAGCTCACAGAGCTCCTACGAGCAGTACTTC
CASSQSSYEQYF
>TRBD2|TRBJ2-2|TRBV27|.
TGTGCCAGCAAACTAGCGAGAACGCCGAACACCGGGGAGCTGTTTTTT
CASKLARTPNTGELFF
>.|TRBJ2-1|TRBV2|.
TGTGCCAGCCACCCCGCGCGGAGCGCCTACAATGAGCAGTTCTTC
CASHPARSAYNEQFF
>.|TRBJ2-7|TRBV5-5|.
TGTGCCAGCAGCTTTTTAGGGGACGAGCAGTACTTC
CASSFLGDEQYF
>TRBD2|TRBJ2-5|TRBV10-3|once
TGTGCCATCAGTGAGCGGGAGGTGGAGACCCAGTACTTC
CAISEREVETQYF
>TRBD1|TRBJ2-3|TRBV4-2|.
TGTGCCAGCAGCGAGGCAGGGGGTTCAGATACGCAGTATTTT
CASSEAGGSDTQYF
>TRBD1|TRBJ1-5|TRBV6-5|.
TGTGCCAGCAGAATGGGACAGGGGGGAGGTCAGCCCCAGCATTTT
CASRMGQGGGQPQHF
>TRBD1|TRBJ2-7|TRBV5-1|.
TGCGCCAGCAGCTTGGAAACAGGGGCCTACGAGCAGTACTTC
CASSLETGAYEQYF
>TRBD1|TRBJ1-1|TRBV18|.
TGTGCCAGCTCACCCCGACAGGGCGGGAACACTGAAGCTTTCTTT
CASSPRQGGNTEAFF
>.|TRBJ1-2|TRBV5-6|.
TGTGCCAGCAGCCCGGACAGTGGGACCCGTGGCTACACCTTC
CASSPDSGTRGYTF
>TRBD1|TRBJ1-1|TRBV18|.
TGTGCCAGCTCACCGACAGGGGGCGACACTGAAGCTTTCTTT
CASSPTGGDTEAFF